The clone carrying this T cell receptor (beta chain) occurred once. No antigen is known for it. This entry belongs to a study of shared clonotypes between healthy human individuals. Study-wide context: Every donor yielded three CD4 naive, three CD4 memory, two CD8 naive and one CD8 memory plate.

Broader study findings: Generation probability values for non-shared clonotypes were lower than those for clonotypes shared by all four donors.

Germline-derived CDR1 and CDR2 are SGHVS and FNYEAQ. CDR3 size: 16 residues. The ends lost 4 bases at V and 4 bases at J; junction bases unmatched: 4. CD8 cells regarded as naive lacked CD45RO, were positively chosen for CCR7, and omitted terminally differentiated effector memory CD45RA+ cells. Caucasian adults residing in Nashville, Tennessee made up all the donors. Genomic DNA of every subset was divided equally among multiple immunoSEQ plates. The method was immunoSEQ multiplex PCR; TCRdb's version includes in-frame clones alone and lacks a portion of them. This repertoire shows around 640,000 clones, approximately 96% found once; its top ten account for 0.11%.

This sequence was found in a woman in her 30s in good health. This chain uses TRBV7-6 with TRBJ2-5; 15 positions agree with TRBD2. Material: naive CD8+ T cells sorted from blood. The CDR3 sequence is CASSSGLAGGGETQYF. DNA for the CDR3: TGTGCCAGCAGCTCAGGACTAGCGGGAGGGGGAGAGACCCAGTACTTC.